One T cell receptor (beta chain) is described in this entry. The antigen remains unidentified. V shed 6 bases and J shed 0 bases, with 12 bases lying between them. The CDR3 has 15 amino acids. Germline V CDR1 and CDR2: SEHNR, FQNEAQ (reference sequence). This sample was included in a study of shared clonotypes between healthy human individuals. Sequencing was performed with immunoSEQ multiplex PCR; in TCRdb, only in-frame clones are kept and a portion is missing. The sample has about 690,000 clones; about 90% are singletons. Whole-study findings and limits: Sequencing of the sorted subsets was shown by rarefaction to be incomplete despite large depth.

The TCR originated in a man in his late teens or twenties in good health. Some clones in this sample may be carry-over from other donors' samples. Sequences were obtained from memory CD8+ T cells from PBMCs. As for subset: CD45RO+ cells pooled with CCR7-negative TemRA cells. The chain combines TRBV7-9 with TRBJ2-1, with D possibly matching TRBD1 (5 bases). CDR3 in amino acids: CASRPRASSYNEQFF. For the CDR3, the DNA is TGTGCCAGCAGGCCCAGGGCAAGCTCCTACAATGAGCAGTTCTTC.